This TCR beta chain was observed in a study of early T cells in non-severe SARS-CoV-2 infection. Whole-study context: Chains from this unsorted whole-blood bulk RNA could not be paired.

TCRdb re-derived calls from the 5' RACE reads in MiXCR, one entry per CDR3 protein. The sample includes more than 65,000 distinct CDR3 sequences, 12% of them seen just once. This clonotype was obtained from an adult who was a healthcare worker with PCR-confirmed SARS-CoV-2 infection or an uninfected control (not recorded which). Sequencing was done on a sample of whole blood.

DNA of the CDR3: TGCGCCAGCAGTCCCACAGGGATCCAAGAGACCCAGTACTTC. This encodes CASSPTGIQETQYF. V usage is TRBV10-1 and J usage is TRBJ2-5, with D perhaps TRBD1 (6 bases). Germline V gene data show CDR1 as WNHNN and CDR2 as SYGVQD (reference sequence). V lost 5 bases to trimming and J lost 1 base, with 11 bases between them. This CDR3 comprises 14 residues.